This T cell receptor (beta chain) originates from a study of blood T cell repertoires in COVID-19 (dated by TCRdb to 2020 to 2022). Background on the whole study: The collaborator samples originated in the United States, Italy and Spain and spanned the acute and convalescent phases of COVID-19. The prospective study material was composed of cDNA or gDNA derived from T cells, B-cell-depleted T cells, or PBMCs. Subjects who had been exposed to COVID-19, were actively infected with it, or had recovered from it provided the deeply sampled blood TCRbeta repertoires that made up the dataset. The repertoires were released in a freely available public database intended as a resource for research on the immune response to SARS-CoV-2. The samples were drawn from the first 160 participants of the ongoing ImmuneRACE study and from some 1,300 subjects provided by 6 global collaborators. Sample metadata almost always included a de-identified subject ID, COVID-19 status, age in years and sex. HLA class I and class II types, where available, came from metadata supplied by the sample provider rather than from assay-based typing. The paper as a whole reports these results and caveats: The amount of clinical and demographic metadata varied by source and participant and was provided uncurated.

TCRbeta CDR3 regions were amplified from genomic DNA by means of the immunoSEQ Assay, a bias-controlled multiplex PCR. In the authors' own workflow: The number of nucleated cells in each sample was estimated from the amplification of reference gene primers within the assay. To quantify the absolute abundance of each unique TCRbeta CDR3 rearrangement, sequence reads were collapsed and filtered. For each sample, productive Simpson clonality was calculated by taking the square root of Simpson's diversity index across productive rearrangements. TCRdb provides this immuneACCESS table in a form limited to in-frame rearrangements. Some clones are lacking; in checked studies, under half of them reflect an unresolved V gene, and why the rest are absent is not known. That table supplies the V and J calls and clone size; D and trimming were determined from the DNA. The sample table holds tens of thousands of clones, of which 80% to 90% were seen once. Together, the top ten hold 1.5% to 2% of the sample.

Collaborating institutions collected whole blood in K2EDTA tubes following their own protocols. Collaborator samples were shipped for TCRbeta analysis as frozen whole blood, isolated PBMCs, or DNA extracted from either sample type. Notes on this clone: The antigen this receptor binds is unknown. One base away there is no much larger clone; base qualities are not given.

Based on the germline V gene, the CDR1 and CDR2 sequences are SGHDT and YYEEEE. The CDR3, cysteine through phenylalanine, is 13 amino acids long. Only CDR3 DNA remains: 39 bases, in frame from the first base. Trimming takes 0 bases from V and 3 bases from J, and the germline ends sit 6 bases apart. The V and J genes are TRBV5-6 and TRBJ1-2; no confident D gene assignment can be made. The sequence came from a man between 60 and 70 years old with acute or convalescent COVID-19. Sequencing used peripheral blood. The nucleotides read TGTGCCAGCAGCTTGGTGGCAGACTATGGCTACACCTTC. Its coded protein is CASSLVADYGYTF.